These 20 T cell receptor beta chains were all obtained from the same sample, sequenced in a study of cytomegalovirus exposure and HLA in healthy donors. The PCR contained 60 Vbeta and 13 Jbeta primers. The assay was immunoSEQ multiplex PCR, and TCRdb's table has in-frame clones only and misses some. The sample includes some 170,000 clones, 55% to 75% of them seen just once. Sequencing input: PBMCs. The receptors shown here come from a human donor in good health.

The chain recombines TRBV7-9 with TRBJ1-1; a possible D gene is TRBD1 (6 bases). This CDR3 region has 15 residues. In germline, CDR1 is SEHNR, CDR2 FQNEAQ (reference sequence). The ends were cut back, 5 bases at V and 1 base at J, with 14 bases in the middle. The CDR3 sequence: CASSPPRGANTEAFF. The DNA for the CDR3 is TGTGCCAGCAGCCCACCCAGGGGTGCGAACACTGAAGCTTTCTTT.

The chain recombines TRBV10-3 with TRBJ2-7, with a tentative D call TRBD2 (5 bases). Trimming stripped 10 bases from V and 0 bases from J, with 16 bases between. The germline V gene has CDR1 ENHRY and CDR2 SYGVKD. The CDR3 is made up of 14 amino acids. The CDR3 nucleotides read TGTGCCACCAGGAGGTTATCTGACTCCTACGAGCAGTACTTC. Amino acid sequence: CATRRLSDSYEQYF.

J is TRBJ2-3 and V is TRBV7-2; D gene unclear. The CDR3 runs 12 residues. Germline CDR1 and CDR2: SGHTA and FQGNSA. Trimming pared 5 bases from V and 6 bases from J, leaving 9 bases between. CDR3 bases: TGTGCCAGCAGCCAAAACGGGGATACGCAGTATTTT. Protein product: CASSQNGDTQYF.

The J gene is TRBJ2-7, the V gene TRBV4-1, with 11 bases fitting TRBD2. CDR3 size: 16 residues. V dropped 1 base and J dropped 2; count of bases not matched to a gene: 4. In germline, CDR1 is MGHRA, CDR2 YSYEKL. In nucleotides, the CDR3 is TGCGCCAGCAGCCAAGGATCTAGCGGGGGGACCTACGAGCAGTACTTC. Protein product: CASSQGSSGGTYEQYF.

The chain couples TRBV23-1 to TRBJ1-6, with 11 bases identical to TRBD1. TRBV23-1 is an ORF for which the function is uncertain. The CDR3 has 17 amino acids. V lost 6 bases and J lost 2; bases outside the gene matches: 6. The CDR3 spells CASSQKDRGPYNSPLHF. The CDR3 DNA sequence: TGCGCCAGCAGCCAAAAGGACAGGGGGCCCTATAATTCACCCCTCCACTTT.

The chain joins TRBV12-5 to TRBJ2-3; TRBD1 matches at 10 bases. V shed 8 bases and J 6 bases; nucleotides not matched to a gene: 8. Germline V gene sequence: CDR1 LGHNT, CDR2 FRNRAP. The CDR3 contains 14 residues. The chain's CDR3 is CASRVGQGYDTQYF. For the CDR3, the DNA is TGTGCTAGTCGTGTGGGACAGGGGTATGATACGCAGTATTTT.

The rearrangement uses TRBV6-1 and TRBJ2-3, with 10 bases that match TRBD1. Unmatched junction bases numbered 2, after V lost 4 bases and J lost 4 bases. CDR3 length equals 14 residues. Germline V gene sequence: CDR1 MNHNS, CDR2 SASEGT. CDR3 in amino acids: CASSAGQGADTQYF. The CDR3 DNA sequence: TGTGCCAGCAGTGCCGGACAGGGGGCAGATACGCAGTATTTT.

The chain couples TRBV4-1 to TRBJ2-1, with TRBD2 matching over 9 bases. Germline CDR1 and CDR2: MGHRA and YSYEKL. The CDR3 covers 16 residues. V lost 4 bases to trimming and J lost 6 bases; unmatched junction nucleotides: 10. CDR3 region: CASSRLWRGGFNEQFF. CDR3 nucleotide sequence: TGCGCCAGCAGCCGCCTTTGGCGGGGGGGCTTCAATGAGCAGTTCTTC.

The chain joins TRBV5-4 to TRBJ1-6; D possibly corresponds to TRBD1 (6 bases). CDR3 length: 14 residues. Between the trimmed V and J ends, which lost 0 bases and 8 bases, there was a span of 9 bases. CDR1 and CDR2 from the germline V gene are SGHNT and YYREEE (reference sequence). The DNA for the CDR3 is TGTGCCAGCAGCTTGGCAGGGGATGATTCACCCCTCCACTTT. Translation gives CASSLAGDDSPLHF. The whole variable domain, remainder taken from reference TRBV5-4 and TRBJ1-6, is ETGVTQSPTHLIKTRGQQVTLRCSSQSGHNTVSWYQQALGQGPQFIFQYYREEENGRGNFPPRFSGLQFPNYSSELNVNALELDDSALYLCASSLAGDDSPLHFGNGTRLTVT.

The rearrangement joins TRBV14 to TRBJ1-4, with TRBD1 matching over 7 bases. CDR1 and CDR2 from the germline V gene are SGHDN and FVKESK. The trim removed 3 bases at V and 7 bases at J, leaving 11 bases unmatched. This CDR3 is 16 amino acids long. CDR3 region: CASSHQTGNLAEKLFF. The DNA of the CDR3 is TGTGCCAGCAGCCACCAGACAGGGAATCTGGCTGAAAAACTGTTTTTT. Filled out from reference TRBV14 and TRBJ1-4, the complete variable domain reads EAGVTQFPSHSVIEKGQTVTLRCDPISGHDNLYWYRRVMGKEIKFLLHFVKESKQDESGMPNNRFLAERTGGTYSTLKVQPAELEDSGVYFCASSHQTGNLAEKLFFGSGTQLSVL.

This CDR3 reads CASSLGQGGNTEAFF. CDR3 coding DNA: TGCGCCAGCAGCTTGGGACAGGGGGGGAACACTGAAGCTTTCTTT. This chain joins TRBV5-1 and TRBJ1-1, with 9 bases aligning to TRBD1. The CDR3 totals 15 residues. J lost 1 base, V lost 0 bases, and 1 base had no gene match. Germline V CDR1 and CDR2: SGHRS, YFSETQ.

The table lists this clone with a count of one. V is TRBV11-2 and J is TRBJ1-4; D uncertain. CDR3 length: 12 residues. CDR1 and CDR2 (germline): SGHAT, FQNNGV. The ends were cut back, 3 bases at V and 8 bases at J, with 7 bases in the middle. The CDR3 DNA is TGTGCCAGCAGCTTGAGGGTAGAAAAACTGTTTTTT. It translates to CASSLRVEKLFF.

This clone was seen just once. The chain employs TRBV18 and TRBJ1-6, with D possibly being TRBD1 (6 bases). The CDR3 has 15 amino acids. V was cut by 8 bases and J by 5 bases, with 16 bases left in between. Per the germline V gene, CDR1 is KGHSH and CDR2 is LQKENI. The CDR3: CASANRANDNSPLHF. Written as DNA, the CDR3 is TGTGCCAGCGCAAACAGGGCGAACGATAATTCACCCCTCCACTTT.

This chain connects TRBV9 to TRBJ2-3; D might be TRBD2 (5 bases). The germline CDR1 and CDR2 sequences are SGDLS and YYNGEE. The length of the CDR3 is 11 residues. The V end lost 4 bases, the J end lost 6 bases, and 6 bases lay between the germline ends. The CDR3 loop is CASSTGDTQYF. The CDR3 DNA is TGTGCCAGCAGCACGGGGGATACGCAGTATTTT.

In this sample, this clone turned up a few times. The V gene is TRBV5-1, the J gene TRBJ2-7, with TRBD2 identical over 7 bases. CDR3 length: 12 amino acids. The germline gives CDR1 SGHRS, CDR2 YFSETQ. The trim removed 7 bases at V and 3 bases at J, leaving 4 bases unmatched. CDR3 in amino acids: CASASGGYEQYF. The CDR3 bases are TGCGCCAGCGCTAGCGGCGGCTACGAGCAGTACTTC.

The chain is built from TRBV6-1 and TRBJ2-7; 14 bases align to TRBD2. The CDR3 consists of 13 residues. V shed 10 bases and J 5 bases; nucleotides not matched to a gene: 4. Germline V gene lookup returns CDR1 MNHNS and CDR2 SASEGT. In nucleotides, the CDR3 is TGTGCCACACTGACTAGCGGGGGGGACGAGCAGTACTTC. Encoded protein: CATLTSGGDEQYF.

This clone was seen once. The chain uses TRBV10-1 and TRBJ1-1, with 9 bases that match TRBD1. Germline-derived CDR1 and CDR2 are WNHNN and SYGVQD (reference sequence). The CDR3 length is 14 residues. The ends lost 5 bases at V and 2 bases at J; junction bases unmatched: 3. The CDR3 region is CASSKQGANTEAFF. DNA for the CDR3: TGCGCCAGCAGTAAACAGGGGGCAAACACTGAAGCTTTCTTT.

This clone was counted between two and nine times. The chain combines TRBV2 with TRBJ1-2; no clear D. Trimming pared 6 bases from V and 1 base from J, leaving 9 bases between. Germline CDR1 SNHLY, CDR2 FYNNEI. The CDR3 covers 13 residues. CDR3 in amino acids: CASSAGGNYGYTF. DNA for the CDR3: TGTGCCAGCAGCGCTGGAGGTAACTATGGCTACACCTTC.

The chain recombines TRBV10-3 with TRBJ1-6, with 9 bases aligning to TRBD1. Losses at the gene ends were 0 bases for V and 6 bases for J; bases not matched to a gene: 18. The CDR3 loop spans 21 amino acids. Per germline, CDR1 ENHRY and CDR2 SYGVKD. CDR3 sequence: CAISESDVVVGQGVFNSPLHF. Here the CDR3 DNA reads TGTGCCATCAGTGAGTCTGATGTGGTGGTGGGACAGGGCGTCTTTAATTCACCCCTCCACTTT.

The V and J genes are TRBV5-1 and TRBJ2-7, with unresolved D. The V end was cut by 4 bases, the J end by 3 bases, with 8 bases between. Per the germline V gene, CDR1 is SGHRS and CDR2 is YFSETQ. The CDR3 consists of 12 residues. CDR3 sequence: CASSSTYYEQYF. The CDR3 DNA sequence: TGCGCCAGCAGCAGTACCTACTACGAGCAGTACTTC.